Shown below are 8 T cell receptor beta chains from a single sample sequenced in a study of vaccination and CD4 T cells after COVID-19. Regarding treatment: approximately nine-day PBMC culture with coronavirus spike peptide pools or control peptides (ViraFEST assay). No antigen is known for these receptors. An Oncomine TCR Beta short-read assay was used to sequence the DNA from cultured CD4+ T cells. TCRdb re-derived calls from the PCR reads in MiXCR, one entry per CDR3 protein. The sample lists 15,000 or so distinct CDR3 sequences, approximately 56% occurring once. The sequencing sample was made of CD4+ T cells from blood, cultured in vitro. These receptors came from a human donor who had recovered from COVID-19.

The rearrangement joins TRBV7-8 to TRBJ2-5, with D unclear. Trimming took off 5 bases at V and 3 bases at J, with 19 bases between the two ends. The germline gives CDR1 SGHVS, CDR2 FQNEAQ. CDR3 length: 16 residues. CDR3 protein: CASSLLAVWVEETQYF. CDR3 DNA sequence: TGTGCCAGCAGCCTCCTTGCAGTTTGGGTGGAAGAGACCCAGTACTTC. Combining the CDR3 with reference TRBV7-8 and TRBJ2-5 gives the whole variable domain GAGVSQSPRYKVAKRGQDVALRCDPISGHVSLFWYQQALGQGPEFLTYFQNEAQLDKSGLPSDRFFAERPEGSVSTLKIQRTQQEDSAVYLCASSLLAVWVEETQYFGPGTRLLVL.

This clonotype came up once. The chain uses TRBV2 and TRBJ2-5; the D is unclear. The CDR3 runs to 14 residues. Per germline, CDR1 SNHLY and CDR2 FYNNEI. V was trimmed by 7 bases and J by 0 bases, leaving 12 bases between them. CDR3 nucleotides: TGTGCCAGCATGTCCAGCGAGTACCAAGAGACCCAGTACTTC. This codes for CASMSSEYQETQYF.

This clonotype has a handful of counts. The chain joins TRBV6-1 to TRBJ2-3, with TRBD1 matching 9 bases. This CDR3 is built from 16 residues. Germline CDR1 is MNHNS and CDR2 is SASEGT. Germline trimming cut 6 bases from V and 5 bases from J; bases unmatched to any gene: 12. The CDR3 loop reads CASRIHPGQGQDTQYF. The CDR3 DNA sequence: TGTGCCAGCAGAATACACCCGGGACAGGGTCAAGATACGCAGTATTTT.

The rearrangement joins TRBV2 to TRBJ1-1; 7 positions match TRBD1. CDR1 and CDR2 (germline): SNHLY, FYNNEI. CDR3 size: 12 residues. Trimming removed 4 bases from V and 6 bases from J; junction bases left unmatched: 2. The CDR3 coding sequence is TGTGCCAGCAGTGGGGGACAGTCTGAAGCTTTCTTT. This sequence encodes CASSGGQSEAFF.

The genes are TRBV19 and TRBJ1-3, with a tentative D call TRBD1 (6 bases). CDR3 length: 16 amino acids. Germline V gives CDR1 LNHDA, CDR2 SQIVND (reference sequence). V gave up 3 bases and J gave up 1 base, with 13 bases separating them. The CDR3 nucleotides read TGTGCCAGTAGTATTATTTACAGGGCTTCTGGAAACACCATATATTTT. Its protein is CASSIIYRASGNTIYF.

DNA for the CDR3: TGTGCCAGCAGTCGGACTAGCGGATTGAGCTCCTACGAGCAGTACTTC. It encodes CASSRTSGLSSYEQYF. The chain uses TRBV7-8 and TRBJ2-7; 10 bases line up with TRBD2. Germline CDR1 is SGHVS and CDR2 is FQNEAQ. This CDR3 spans 16 amino acids. V lost 6 bases and J lost 0; bases outside the gene matches: 8.

This clonotype has more than one count but fewer than ten. This rearrangement joins TRBV20-1 to TRBJ2-5; a possible D gene is TRBD2 (6 bases). The CDR3 covers 14 residues. The V gene lost 3 bases and the J gene lost 2 bases, with 13 bases spanning the gap. Looked up from germline, CDR1 is DFQATT and CDR2 is SNEGSKA (reference sequence). CDR3 bases: TGCAGTGCTAGCCGGACTATGCGGCAAGAGACCCAGTACTTC. This gives the protein CSASRTMRQETQYF.

This clonotype was detected only a few times. This chain connects TRBV2 to TRBJ2-2, with 8 positions matching TRBD2. The ends lost 3 bases at V and 3 bases at J; junction bases unmatched: 3. Germline values: CDR1 SNHLY, CDR2 FYNNEI. There are 15 residues in the CDR3. The CDR3 reads CASSDLSGDTGELFF. Here the CDR3 DNA reads TGTGCCAGCAGTGATCTTAGCGGGGACACCGGGGAGCTGTTTTTT.